The present T cell receptor beta chain was sequenced within a study of T cell responses to AZD1222 COVID-19 vaccine. TCRdb's copy holds only in-frame clones and misses some; the assay was immunoSEQ multiplex PCR. Of about 69,000 clones in the sample, 86% were seen once. Notes on the study in general: There were mostly white British donors and more females than males, and clonal diversity was possibly underestimated. Repertoire sampling happened only post peak T cell response.

Germline CDR1 and CDR2: SGHDT and YYEEEE. The CDR3 is 13 residues long. Between the trimmed V and J ends, which lost 7 bases and 6 bases, there was a span of 14 bases. For this clone: Its antigen remains unknown.

Here the sequenced sample was peripheral blood, taken on day 0 of AZD1222 vaccination. The chain combines TRBV5-6 with TRBJ1-5, with D maybe TRBD1 (6 bases). The sequence was obtained from an adult in good health. As DNA, the CDR3 is TGTGCCAGCGGCGAGGGGGGAGGTCAGCCCCAGCATTTT. Amino acid sequence: CASGEGGGQPQHF.